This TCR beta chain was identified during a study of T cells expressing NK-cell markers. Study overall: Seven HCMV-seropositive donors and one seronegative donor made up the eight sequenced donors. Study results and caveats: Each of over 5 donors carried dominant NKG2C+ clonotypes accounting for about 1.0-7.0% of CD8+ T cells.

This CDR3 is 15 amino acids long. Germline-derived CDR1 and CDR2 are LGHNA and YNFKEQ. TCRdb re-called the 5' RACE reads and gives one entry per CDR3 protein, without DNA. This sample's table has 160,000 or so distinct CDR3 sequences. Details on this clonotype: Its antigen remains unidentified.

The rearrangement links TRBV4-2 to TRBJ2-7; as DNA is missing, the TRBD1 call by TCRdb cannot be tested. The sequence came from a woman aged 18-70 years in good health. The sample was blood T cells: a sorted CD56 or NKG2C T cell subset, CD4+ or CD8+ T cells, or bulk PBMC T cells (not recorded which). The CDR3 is CASSQGDRTSYEQYF.